This entry is about one T cell receptor beta chain. The antigen remains unidentified. The PCR employed 60 Vbeta primers together with 13 Jbeta primers. Assay used: immunoSEQ multiplex PCR; TCRdb lists only in-frame clones, some missing. The data hold approximately 150,000 clones, with roughly 80% observed a single time. The data derive from a study of cytomegalovirus exposure and HLA in healthy donors. Findings of the study overall: TCR beta sequences reportedly predicted most subjects' HLA-A and HLA-B alleles accurately. Excluded were some V segments that proved indistinguishable, including TRBV6-2 and TRBV6-3.

The CDR3 spans 17 residues. The V gene's germline CDR1 is ENHRY and CDR2 SYGVKD. The TCR comes from a human donor in good health. V gene TRBV10-3 combines with J gene TRBJ2-5; a weak D match, TRBD1 (5 bases). The J call is in doubt because the DNA end fits TRBJ2-7 better. The sequencing sample was made of PBMCs. DNA for the CDR3: TGTGCCATCAGTGAGTCCCTAATTGAACAGGCCTCCTACGAGCAGTACTTC. It is translated as CAISESLIEQASYEQYF.